Each of the 20 T cell receptor beta chains below was sequenced from the same sample in a study of T cells in Graves' hyperthyroidism and ophthalmopathy (dated by TCRdb to 2018 to 2020). Library method: multiplex PCR. TCRdb lists the instrument as Illumina HiSeq 2000. Amplification of TCR beta CDR3 regions was carried out from RNA transcripts. A first-round RT-PCR of the TCR CDR3 used the HTBI primer set with the Qiagen OneStep RT-PCR kit. Using fastp at Q25 and MiXCR, TCRdb reprocessed the public reads and kept productive beta chains. Rows are combined by CDR3 protein, so each entry shows the most common genes and DNA. In this sample the table shows hundreds of thousands of distinct CDR3 sequences, around a sixth of which occur a single time. About 7.7% of the sample lies in the top ten. Sequencing was carried out using blood. These receptors originate from a woman under 30 with Graves' hyperthyroidism.

This clonotype was seen a few times. V gene TRBV19 combines with J gene TRBJ2-7, with 8 bases identical to TRBD1. The CDR3 totals 14 residues. Trimming at V came to 5 bases and at J to 0 bases, leaving 3 bases not matched to a gene. The germline V gene encodes CDR1 LNHDA and CDR2 SQIVND (reference sequence). CDR3 in DNA: TGTGCCAGTAGTTCCCAGGGGGCCTCCTACGAGCAGTACTTC. It specifies CASSSQGASYEQYF.

The rearrangement links TRBV6-1 to TRBJ2-1, with a tentative D call TRBD1 (5 bases). V shed 6 bases and J shed 2 bases, with 17 bases lying between them. CDR1 is MNHNS and CDR2 is SASEGT in the germline V gene. The CDR3 is made up of 16 amino acids. The CDR3 DNA is TGTGCCAGCAGCGTTATAACAGGTGGAACCTACAATGAGCAGTTCTTC. This sequence encodes CASSVITGGTYNEQFF.

There are many counts of this clonotype. The V and J genes are TRBV11-2 and TRBJ1-4; no clear D. Germline lookup yields CDR1 SGHAT and CDR2 FQNNGV. This CDR3 contains 13 residues. The germline V and J ends were trimmed by 2 bases and 4 bases, with 5 bases remaining between them. Here the CDR3 DNA reads TGTGCCAGCAGCTTATGGGGTAATGAAAAACTGTTTTTT. Amino acid sequence: CASSLWGNEKLFF.

This clonotype was seen ten or more times. The chain recombines TRBV18 with TRBJ2-1, with a possible D match to TRBD2 (6 bases). The CDR3 runs to 13 residues. V lost 3 bases and J 9 bases, leaving 12 bases between the germline ends. Germline V gene sequence: CDR1 KGHSH, CDR2 LQKENI. CDR3 amino acids: CASSPLSGAEQFF. CDR3 nucleotides: TGTGCCAGCTCACCTTTGTCGGGAGCTGAGCAGTTCTTC.

The sample holds many counts of this clonotype. The CDR3 DNA is TGTGCCACCAGTGACACGGGACTGCCAGGGAATGAGCAGTTCTTC. It specifies CATSDTGLPGNEQFF. The chain uses TRBV24-1 and TRBJ2-1, with D perhaps TRBD2 (6 bases). In germline, CDR1 is KGHDR, CDR2 SFDVKD. The V and J ends lost 4 bases and 7 bases respectively, with 16 bases between them. The CDR3 is 15 amino acids.

This clonotype was counted many times. The chain has TRBV20-1 and TRBJ1-2; TRBD1 might be the D (5 bases). CDR1 is DFQATT and CDR2 is SNEGSKA in the germline V gene (reference sequence). The V end was cut by 2 bases, the J end by 6 bases, with 16 bases between. The CDR3 loop spans 14 amino acids. CDR3 residues: CSARHPGERHGYTF. CDR3 coding DNA: TGCAGTGCTAGACATCCGGGGGAGCGGCATGGCTACACCTTC.

This clonotype has ten or more counts. V is TRBV7-9 and J is TRBJ2-5; 8 nucleotides line up with TRBD2. The germline V gene encodes CDR1 SEHNR and CDR2 FQNEAQ (reference sequence). V lost 5 bases to trimming and J lost 5 bases; unmatched junction nucleotides: 13. This CDR3 is 16 amino acids long. CDR3 loop: CASSRPPGRAVETQYF. The CDR3 DNA reads as TGTGCCAGCAGCCGCCCCCCCGGGAGGGCCGTTGAGACCCAGTACTTC.

Many counts were recorded for this clonotype. This chain joins TRBV10-3 and TRBJ2-7, with D perhaps matching TRBD1 (5 bases). Trimming left V 10 bases short and J 7 bases short, with 17 bases between. The germline V gene has CDR1 ENHRY and CDR2 SYGVKD. The CDR3 length is 12 residues. The DNA for the CDR3 is TGTGCCAGCGGCAGGGATCAGTATGAGCAGTACTTC. It specifies CASGRDQYEQYF.

This clonotype has at least ten counts. The chain carries TRBV20-1 and TRBJ2-1; the match to TRBD2 covers 10 bases. V lost 3 bases to trimming and J lost 4 bases; unmatched junction nucleotides: 15. Germline V gene data show CDR1 as DFQATT and CDR2 as SNEGSKA (reference sequence). The CDR3 totals 18 residues. The chain's CDR3 is CSASSQREGTRVYNEQFF. DNA for the CDR3: TGCAGTGCTAGTTCTCAGCGGGAGGGTACTCGGGTATACAATGAGCAGTTCTTC.

This sequence joins TRBV3-1 and TRBJ2-6; D gene ambiguous. The CDR3 totals 15 residues. Germline values: CDR1 LGHDT, CDR2 YNNKEL (reference sequence). V lost 1 base to trimming and J lost 4 bases, with 8 bases between them. CDR3 sequence (DNA): TGTGCCAGCAGCCAAGCGGTGCCCGGGGCCAACGTCCTGACTTTC. Protein: CASSQAVPGANVLTF. The variable domain in full, with the rest retrieved from reference TRBV3-1 and TRBJ2-6, is DTAVSQTPKYLVTQMGNDKSIKCEQNLGHDTMYWYKQDSKKFLKIMFSYNNKELIINETVPNRFSPKSPDKAHLNLHINSLELGDSAVYFCASSQAVPGANVLTFGAGSRLTVL.

J is TRBJ2-1 and V is TRBV30; 8 bases align to TRBD2. This CDR3 has 13 residues. The V gene end was trimmed by 4 bases and the J gene end by 2 bases; junction bases not matched to a gene: 1. Germline V gene lookup returns CDR1 GTSNPN and CDR2 SVGIG (reference sequence). The CDR3 region is CAWTGGTYNEQFF. The CDR3 bases are TGTGCCTGGACGGGAGGGACCTACAATGAGCAGTTCTTC. Looking up the rest from reference TRBV30 and TRBJ2-1 gives the full variable domain: SQTIHQWPATLVQPVGSPLSLECTVEGTSNPNLYWYRQAAGRGLQLLFYSVGIGQISSEVPQNLSASRPQDRQFILSSKKLLLSDSGFYLCAWTGGTYNEQFFGPGTRLTVL.

This clonotype was seen ten or more times. The chain combines TRBV6-1 with TRBJ2-2; D may be TRBD2 (6 bases). Trimming pared 5 bases from V and 5 bases from J, leaving 21 bases between. Looked up from germline, CDR1 is MNHNS and CDR2 is SASEGT. The CDR3 covers 17 residues. CDR3 sequence reads: CASSPPRWVAETGELFF. Here the CDR3 DNA reads TGTGCCAGCAGTCCGCCCCGTTGGGTAGCGGAGACCGGGGAGCTGTTTTTT.

At least ten counts were recorded for this clonotype. The chain employs TRBV6-1 and TRBJ1-5; possibly TRBD1 for D (6 bases). In germline, CDR1 is MNHNS, CDR2 SASEGT. V lost 5 bases and J 6 bases, leaving 20 bases between the germline ends. The CDR3 loop spans 16 amino acids. CDR3 protein: CASSRGPYDPGQPQHF. DNA for the CDR3: TGTGCCAGCAGTCGGGGGCCGTACGACCCCGGTCAGCCCCAGCATTTT.

The sample holds many counts of this clonotype. This rearrangement joins TRBV20-1 to TRBJ1-2, with 8 positions matching TRBD1. The CDR3 is made up of 13 amino acids. CDR1 and CDR2 (germline): DFQATT, SNEGSKA (reference sequence). V shed 6 bases, J shed 8 bases, and the junction held 11 bases outside the gene matches. The CDR3 loop reads CSAMPQGARGYTF. The CDR3 DNA reads TGCAGTGCGATGCCTCAGGGGGCGCGGGGCTACACCTTC.

This clonotype appeared many times. The chain couples TRBV28 to TRBJ2-2; D is perhaps TRBD1 (6 bases). Germline CDR1 reads MDHEN; CDR2 reads SYDVKM. The CDR3 extends over 16 amino acids. V lost 3 bases and J 1 base, leaving 12 bases between the germline ends. The CDR3 protein is CASSFQGKGNTGELFF. The CDR3 bases are TGTGCCAGCAGTTTTCAGGGGAAAGGGAACACCGGGGAGCTGTTTTTT. Using reference TRBV28 and TRBJ2-2 for the parts outside the CDR3, the full variable domain is DVKVTQSSRYLVKRTGEKVFLECVQDMDHENMFWYRQDPGLGLRLIYFSYDVKMKEKGDIPEGYSVSREKKERFSLILESASTNQTSMYLCASSFQGKGNTGELFFGEGSRLTVL.

This chain joins TRBV13 and TRBJ2-5, with D unresolved. The CDR3 sequence is 14 residues long. Trimming removed 5 bases at V and 2 bases at J, with 12 bases between. Germline CDR1 PRHDT, CDR2 FYEKMQ (reference sequence). CDR3 protein: CASSATLEQETQYF. As DNA, the CDR3 is TGTGCCAGCAGCGCCACTCTAGAACAAGAGACCCAGTACTTC.

This clonotype was seen repeatedly, ten times or more. V and J are TRBV2 and TRBJ1-2; D is perhaps TRBD1 (5 bases). The V end was cut by 3 bases, the J end by 14 bases, with 13 bases between. CDR1 is SNHLY, CDR2 FYNNEI, per germline. The CDR3 length is 11 residues. CDR3 amino acids: CASSDIQAETF. The CDR3 DNA reads TGTGCCAGCAGTGATATACAGGCGGAAACCTTC.

As for this clonotype: Just one base apart from a much larger clone, this may be a read error. The genes are TRBV6-1 and TRBJ2-1; 9 bases fit TRBD2. Germline V gene lookup returns CDR1 MNHNS and CDR2 SASEGT. CDR3 length: 13 amino acids. CDR3 loop: CAISTREGSEQFF. The CDR3 DNA reads as TGTGCCATCAGTACGCGGGAGGGTAGTGAGCAGTTCTTC.

The chain recombines TRBV12-3 or TRBV12-4 with TRBJ1-2, with D possibly matching TRBD1 (5 bases). This CDR3 has 16 residues. The V end lost 1 base, the J end lost 6 bases, and 18 bases lay between the germline ends. CDR3 residues: CASSLEGRRGRDGYTF. The CDR3 bases are TGTGCCAGCAGTTTAGAGGGACGGAGGGGCAGGGATGGCTACACCTTC.

The rearrangement joins TRBV6-1 to TRBJ2-5; 10 bases match TRBD2. The V gene end was trimmed by 6 bases and the J gene end by 4 bases; junction bases not matched to a gene: 5. The CDR3 has 14 amino acids. Germline CDR1 reads MNHNS; CDR2 reads SASEGT. The CDR3 DNA sequence: TGTGCCAGCAGGAGCGGGAGGGCCCGAGAGACCCAGTACTTC. Translation gives CASRSGRARETQYF.